Below, 16 T cell receptor beta chains from the same sample are listed, as sequenced in a study of blood T cell repertoires in COVID-19. This table comes from immunoSEQ multiplex PCR, and its TCRdb copy is limited to in-frame clones, with some not included. The sample lists around 140,000 clones; about nine tenths were seen once. Sequenced input: peripheral blood. These TCRs come from a man in his fifties or sixties with active COVID-19.

This clone showed up just once. This chain joins TRBV14 and TRBJ1-1; 9 bases map to TRBD1. Looked up from germline, CDR1 is SGHDN and CDR2 is FVKESK. The CDR3 runs 13 residues. Trimming took 6 bases from V and 4 from J; bases not matched to a gene: 3. In DNA form, the CDR3 reads TGTGCCAGCAGGGCGACAGGGGGCACTGAAGCTTTCTTT. Protein: CASRATGGTEAFF.

This chain connects TRBV12-3 or TRBV12-4 to TRBJ1-2, with TRBD1 identical over 8 bases. The ends lost 7 bases at V and 4 bases at J; junction bases unmatched: 5. The CDR3 spans 13 residues. The CDR3 reads CASKLQGGYGYTF. Written as DNA, the CDR3 is TGTGCCAGCAAGTTACAGGGGGGCTATGGCTACACCTTC.

CDR3 amino acids: CASSLVAGMSPGELFF. CDR3 DNA sequence: TGTGCCAGCAGCTTAGTAGCGGGGATGAGTCCCGGGGAGCTGTTTTTT. The J gene is TRBJ2-2, the V gene TRBV7-9; 8 bases fit TRBD2. After removal of 1 base from V and 6 bases from J, the junction contained 7 bases not matched to a gene. From germline, CDR1 is SEHNR and CDR2 FQNEAQ (reference sequence). The CDR3 covers 16 residues.

This clone was seen more than once but under ten times. The V gene is TRBV4-1, the J gene TRBJ2-7; 7 bases fit TRBD1. The V and J ends lost 1 base and 2 bases, in that order; junction bases with no gene match: 8. This CDR3 is 16 amino acids long. CDR1 MGHRA and CDR2 YSYEKL come from the germline V gene. The CDR3 protein is CASSQGIRDSTYEQYF. The DNA of the CDR3 is TGCGCCAGCAGCCAAGGGATCCGGGACAGCACCTACGAGCAGTACTTC.

The chain combines TRBV4-1 with TRBJ2-6; D not certain. CDR1 and CDR2 (germline): MGHRA, YSYEKL. Trimming took off 4 bases at V and 4 bases at J, with 8 bases between the two ends. The CDR3 spans 14 residues. The CDR3 nucleotides read TGCGCCAGCAGCCCAAAAACAGGGGCCAACGTCCTGACTTTC. The encoded protein is CASSPKTGANVLTF.

This clone was seen only a few times. The V gene is TRBV7-8, the J gene TRBJ1-5; TRBD1 matches 12 bases. After removal of 5 bases from V and 5 bases from J, the junction contained 7 bases not matched to a gene. Germline assignment: CDR1 SGHVS and CDR2 FQNEAQ. The CDR3 runs to 16 residues. CDR3 sequence reads: CASSTRDRGLYQPQHF. The CDR3, as DNA: TGTGCCAGCAGCACTCGGGACAGGGGGCTTTATCAGCCCCAGCATTTT.

This rearrangement joins TRBV5-6 to TRBJ1-1, with unresolved D. Trimming removed 0 bases from V and 0 bases from J, with 9 bases in between. Germline loops: CDR1 SGHDT, CDR2 YYEEEE. This CDR3 comprises 15 residues. The CDR3 loop reads CASSLVPGMNTEAFF. CDR3 coding DNA: TGTGCCAGCAGCTTGGTCCCGGGGATGAACACTGAAGCTTTCTTT. Looking up the rest from reference TRBV5-6 and TRBJ1-1 gives the full variable domain: DAGVTQSPTHLIKTRGQQVTLRCSPKSGHDTVSWYQQALGQGPQFIFQYYEEEERQRGNFPDRFSGHQFPNYSSELNVNALLLGDSALYLCASSLVPGMNTEAFFGQGTRLTVV.

V is TRBV11-2 and J is TRBJ1-6; 7 positions agree with TRBD1. V gave up 1 base and J gave up 6 bases; unmatched junction bases: 3. The CDR3 has 15 residues. Germline loops: CDR1 SGHAT, CDR2 FQNNGV. CDR3 nucleotide sequence: TGTGCCAGCAGCTTAGGACAGGGAATTAATTCACCCCTCCACTTT. It encodes CASSLGQGINSPLHF.

The CDR3 loop reads CASSTTGAPGNTIYF. Here the CDR3 DNA reads TGCGCCAGCAGCACGACAGGGGCCCCTGGAAACACCATATATTTT. The rearrangement uses TRBV5-1 and TRBJ1-3, with 8 bases fitting TRBD1. Per germline, CDR1 SGHRS and CDR2 YFSETQ. There are 15 residues in the CDR3. The J segment lost 2 bases and the V segment lost 4 bases, leaving 5 bases of the junction unmatched.

V and J are TRBV7-2 and TRBJ2-1; tentatively, D is TRBD2 (5 bases). Germline CDR1 SGHTA, CDR2 FQGNSA. V lost 1 base to trimming and J lost 7 bases, with 8 bases between them. The length of the CDR3 is 13 residues. CDR3 nucleotides: TGTGCCAGCAGCTTAGGGCCGGGGAATGAGCAGTTCTTC. The encoded protein is CASSLGPGNEQFF.

The J gene is TRBJ2-7, the V gene TRBV15; TRBD1 matches at 10 bases. CDR1 is LNHNV and CDR2 is YYDKDF in the germline V gene (reference sequence). V lost 8 bases, J lost 3 bases, and 4 bases stayed unmatched. The CDR3 length is 13 residues. The CDR3 bases are TGTGCCACCCGGGGACAGGGGAACTACGAGCAGTACTTC. It is translated as CATRGQGNYEQYF. Full variable domain (remainder filled in from reference TRBV15 and TRBJ2-7): DAMVIQNPRYQVTQFGKPVTLSCSQTLNHNVMYWYQQKSSQAPKLLFHYYDKDFNNEADTPDNFQSRRPNTSFCFLDIRSPGLGDTAMYLCATRGQGNYEQYFGPGTRLTVT.

This clone is labeled medium-sized. A read error may account for a junction end that differs from germline. The rearrangement uses TRBV4-1 and TRBJ1-5; no clear D gene. The CDR3 loop spans 13 amino acids. Per germline, CDR1 MGHRA and CDR2 YSYEKL. In nucleotides, the CDR3 is TGCGCCAGCAGCCCCCCGGGGAATCCGCCCCAGCATTTT. It yields the protein CASSPPGNPPQHF.

The J gene is TRBJ2-7, the V gene TRBV5-5, with D unresolved. The CDR3 consists of 11 residues. Germline CDR1 reads SGHKS; CDR2 reads YYEKEE (reference sequence). The V gene lost 4 bases and the J gene lost 2 bases, with 4 bases spanning the gap. The CDR3 DNA is TGTGCCAGCAGCAACACCTACGAGCAGTACTTC. This sequence encodes CASSNTYEQYF.

The chain couples TRBV7-9 to TRBJ2-1; D might be TRBD2 (7 bases). Germline V CDR1 and CDR2: SEHNR, FQNEAQ (reference sequence). The germline V and J ends were trimmed by 4 bases and 2 bases, with 15 bases remaining between them. The CDR3 extends over 16 amino acids. The CDR3 here is CASSSPRGATYNEQFF. The CDR3 DNA follows: TGTGCCAGCAGCTCCCCCCGGGGGGCCACCTACAATGAGCAGTTCTTC.

This clone was observed a single time. V is TRBV5-6 and J is TRBJ2-7, with 7 bases fitting TRBD1. The CDR3 is 15 amino acids. After removal of 2 bases from V and 0 bases from J, the junction contained 5 bases not matched to a gene. CDR1 and CDR2 (germline): SGHDT, YYEEEE. CDR3 coding DNA: TGTGCCAGCAGCTTTTTAGACAGGGCCTCCTACGAGCAGTACTTC. This gives the protein CASSFLDRASYEQYF.

The rearrangement joins TRBV19 to TRBJ1-4; D might be TRBD1 (5 bases). Trimming took off 4 bases at V and 0 bases at J, with 9 bases between the two ends. CDR1 is LNHDA, CDR2 SQIVND, per germline (reference sequence). This CDR3 is built from 15 residues. The CDR3 loop reads CASSRGAATNEKLFF. The CDR3 DNA reads as TGTGCCAGTAGTAGGGGCGCGGCAACTAATGAAAAACTGTTTTTT. The entire variable domain, with the rest obtained from reference TRBV19 and TRBJ1-4, is as follows: DGGITQSPKYLFRKEGQNVTLSCEQNLNHDAMYWYRQDPGQGLRLIYYSQIVNDFQKGDIAEGYSVSREKKESFPLTVTSAQKNPTAFYLCASSRGAATNEKLFFGSGTQLSVL.